A selection of T cell receptor beta chains follows, all from one sample in a study of neurological immune-mediated disorders. TCRdb ran MiXCR on the 5' RACE reads and lists one entry per CDR3 protein. The sample yields more than 40,000 distinct CDR3 sequences, roughly an eighth seen once. Specimen: PBMCs. The receptors here all came from a male donor with HTLV-1-associated myelopathy (HAM/TSP). Each CDR3 is given with its conserved first and last residue. The D gene is left open where the match is weak. Clone size is shown for a subset of rows, as once, few, many or a class of expanded clone.

many,TRBJ1-6,NA,TRBV7-3,TGTGCCAGCAAGGCGCTCATGGATTCACCCCTCCACTTT,CASKALMDSPLHF
many,TRBJ2-7,TRBD1,TRBV7-2,TGTGCCAGCAGCCCTACAGGGGACGAGCAGTACTTC,CASSPTGDEQYF
many,TRBJ1-6,NA,TRBV20-1,TGCAGTGCTAGGGGGGGGGCTAATTCACCCCTCCACTTT,CSARGGANSPLHF
few,TRBJ2-7,TRBD1,TRBV9,TGTGCCAGCAGCCCCCGGGACAGGGTCCACGAGCAGTACTTC,CASSPRDRVHEQYF
many,TRBJ1-1,NA,TRBV5-1,TGCGCCAGCAGCCCTTCTAAGAACACTGAAGCTTTCTTT,CASSPSKNTEAFF
many,TRBJ2-3,TRBD2,TRBV7-8,TGTGCCAGCAGCCCACGCGGGGGGCTGGCAGATACGCAGTATTTT,CASSPRGGLADTQYF
many,TRBJ2-7,TRBD1,TRBV5-1,TGCGCCAGCTCTGGGGGAAATACAGGGGCTACCTACGAGCAGTACTTC,CASSGGNTGATYEQYF
NA,TRBJ2-1,TRBD1,TRBV7-2,TGTGCCAGCAGCGTCGGGACAGGGGAGCACAATGAGCAGTTCTTC,CASSVGTGEHNEQFF
many,TRBJ2-5,NA,TRBV7-2,TGTGCCAGCAGCCCCGGAGGGGGACCCGAAGAGACCCAGTACTTC,CASSPGGGPEETQYF
many,TRBJ1-1,NA,TRBV15,TGTGCCACCAGCACGGACTACGACGGGGACACTGAAGCTTTCTTT,CATSTDYDGDTEAFF
few,TRBJ1-2,NA,TRBV20-1,TGCAGTGCCGGAACAGACCCCTATGGCTACACCTTC,CSAGTDPYGYTF
few,TRBJ2-3,TRBD2,TRBV6-6,TGTGCCAGCAGTAAAGCGGGGGGGTTCACAGATACGCAGTATTTT,CASSKAGGFTDTQYF
many,TRBJ2-7,NA,TRBV19,TGTGCCAGTAGTATTACGGGGGCCCTCTACGAGCAGTACTTC,CASSITGALYEQYF
many,TRBJ2-5,TRBD2,TRBV5-1,TGCGCCAGCAACAGCGGGGGGGGCGCGGAGACCCAGTACTTC,CASNSGGGAETQYF
many,TRBJ1-4,TRBD1,TRBV20-1,TGCAGTGCTAGATGGGACAGGTTTAATGAAAAACTGTTTTTT,CSARWDRFNEKLFF
few,TRBJ2-3,NA,TRBV5-5,TGTGCCAGCAGCTTGGATCCCAGCGCCACAGATACGCAGTATTTT,CASSLDPSATDTQYF
few,TRBJ2-1,NA,TRBV7-2,TGTGCCAGCAGCTTAGGGCCGGGGGGCCTCTCCTACAATGAGCAGTTCTTC,CASSLGPGGLSYNEQFF
many,TRBJ1-4,NA,TRBV10-1,TGCGCCAGCAGTTTGAGGTGGGGCGAAAAACTGTTTTTT,CASSLRWGEKLFF
many,TRBJ1-1,NA,TRBV5-1,TGCGCCAGCAGGCCCAGGTCGAGTTGGACTGAAGCTTTCTTT,CASRPRSSWTEAFF
many,TRBJ2-5,NA,TRBV7-9,TGTGCCAGCAGCTTAGTGAAGCATGCAAATTGGGAGACCCAGTACTTC,CASSLVKHANWETQYF
many,TRBJ1-2,NA,TRBV7-9,TGTGCCAGCAGCTTAAGGTCCTGGGATGGCTACACCTTC,CASSLRSWDGYTF
many,TRBJ1-5,NA,TRBV20-1,TGCAGTGCTAGGTTGGGGCAGGGTGTTCAGCCCCAGCATTTT,CSARLGQGVQPQHF
many,TRBJ1-2,TRBD1,TRBV29-1,TGTAATCCCTCAGGGGGGGGCTATGGCTACACCTTC,CNPSGGGYGYTF
many,TRBJ2-7,TRBD1,TRBV5-1,TGCGCCAGCAGCCGGGACAGGGGCGAGCAGTACTTC,CASSRDRGEQYF
many,TRBJ2-7,NA,TRBV6-2/TRBV6-3,TGTGCCAGCAGTTACAGTCGGGGCTACGAGCAGTACTTC,CASSYSRGYEQYF
NA,TRBJ1-2,NA,TRBV5-1,TGCGCCAGCAATACAGGGAAAGCGAACTATGGCTACACCTTC,CASNTGKANYGYTF
medium-sized,TRBJ2-2,NA,TRBV7-3,TGTGCCAGCAGCTCCTTTCCGCGGTCCAGGGTCGGGGAGCTGTTTTTT,CASSSFPRSRVGELFF
many,TRBJ2-7,NA,TRBV6-1,TGTGCCAGCAGTTACCGGGACCTTTACGAGCAGTACTTC,CASSYRDLYEQYF
many,TRBJ1-2,TRBD1,TRBV20-1,TGCAGTGCTCCAAACGTCGACAGGGGGACCTATGGCTACACCTTC,CSAPNVDRGTYGYTF
many,TRBJ1-2,NA,TRBV20-1,TGCAGTGCCGAGAAGGGCGGCTATGGCTACACCTTC,CSAEKGGYGYTF
many,TRBJ1-5,NA,TRBV7-2,TGTGCCAGCAGCTTTTCAGACACGTTCAATCAGCCCCAGCATTTT,CASSFSDTFNQPQHF
many,TRBJ2-3,TRBD2,TRBV5-1,TGCGCCAGCGGACGGGGGGTTGAAGATACGCAGTATTTT,CASGRGVEDTQYF
many,TRBJ2-1,TRBD1,TRBV20-1,TGCAGTGCTAGGGAGCCGACAGGGGATGAGCAGTTCTTC,CSAREPTGDEQFF
many,TRBJ1-2,NA,TRBV9,TGTGCCAGCAGCGTAGGGGGGGGACACTATGGCTACACCTTC,CASSVGGGHYGYTF
many,TRBJ1-5,NA,TRBV7-2,TGTGCCAGCAGCTTAGTATCTCGGCAGGGTTTTCAGCCCCAGCATTTT,CASSLVSRQGFQPQHF
many,TRBJ2-1,NA,TRBV5-1,TGCGCCAGCAGCTTGGAGGACATCTCCTACAATGAGCAGTTCTTC,CASSLEDISYNEQFF
medium-sized,TRBJ2-7,TRBD1,TRBV7-2,TGTGCCAGCAGCTGGACAGGGGGTGTAGGCGAGCAGTACTTC,CASSWTGGVGEQYF
many,TRBJ1-2,NA,TRBV29-1,TGCAGCGTTGAGGTAGACCTTCAGTATGGCTACACCTTC,CSVEVDLQYGYTF
many,TRBJ2-5,TRBD2,TRBV20-1,TGCAGTGCTAGGGTAGCGGGGTCCCGGGAGACCCAGTACTTC,CSARVAGSRETQYF
many,TRBJ2-3,TRBD2,TRBV29-1,TGCAGCGCGGACACTAGCGGAACAACAGATACGCAGTATTTT,CSADTSGTTDTQYF
NA,TRBJ2-1,TRBD1,TRBV29-1,TGCAGCGTTGTAGGGGTAGGGGGCGGTGAGCAGTTCTTC,CSVVGVGGGEQFF